One sample yielded the 24 T cell receptor beta chains listed below, sequenced in a study of response to subunit inactivated influenza vaccine. TCRdb used MiXCR to reprocess the RT-PCR reads, holding one entry per CDR3 protein. The sample carries 800,000 or so distinct CDR3 sequences, about 20% recorded once. The sample in question was PBMCs from blood, obtained around 5 days after vaccination. The receptors originated from a man aged 45-65 years who received an inactivated influenza vaccine.

A few counts support this clonotype. The rearrangement links TRBV4-3 to TRBJ2-7; a weak D match, TRBD1 (5 bases). This CDR3 region has 15 residues. Trimming took 2 bases from V and 0 from J, leaving 11 bases between them. The germline V gene encodes CDR1 LGHNA and CDR2 YSLEER. The CDR3 loop reads CASSQIQGSSYEQYF. For the CDR3, the DNA is TGCGCCAGCAGCCAAATCCAGGGCAGCTCCTACGAGCAGTACTTC.

The rearrangement uses TRBV18 and TRBJ2-3; perhaps TRBD1 as D (7 bases). The CDR3 has 15 amino acids. The V gene's germline CDR1 is KGHSH and CDR2 LQKENI. Trimming took 3 bases from V and 3 from J, leaving 13 bases between them. The CDR3 loop reads CASSPRGEVTDTQYF. DNA for the CDR3: TGTGCCAGCTCACCCAGGGGGGAAGTGACAGATACGCAGTATTTT.

The rearrangement uses TRBV25-1 and TRBJ1-2; D is undetermined. CDR1 is MGHDK and CDR2 is SYGVNS in the germline V gene. V lost 4 bases and J 5 bases, leaving 8 bases between the germline ends. This CDR3 is built from 12 residues. Here the CDR3 reads CASSVGGYGYTF. CDR3 nucleotides: TGTGCCAGCAGTGTTGGAGGATATGGCTACACCTTC.

V gene TRBV10-3 combines with J gene TRBJ2-1; 10 positions agree with TRBD2. CDR1 is ENHRY and CDR2 is SYGVKD in the germline V gene. The V gene end was trimmed by 4 bases and the J gene end by 3 bases; junction bases not matched to a gene: 12. This CDR3 has 18 amino acids. The CDR3 nucleotides are TGTGCCATCAGTGGGGGGACTAGCGAGAAACCTGACTACAATGAGCAGTTCTTC. As protein: CAISGGTSEKPDYNEQFF.

The rearrangement uses TRBV7-2 and TRBJ1-1; D uncertain. Between the trimmed V and J ends, which lost 1 base and 7 bases, there was a span of 10 bases. Germline CDR1 SGHTA, CDR2 FQGNSA. This CDR3 has 13 amino acids. CDR3 sequence reads: CASSLVLVGEAFF. For the CDR3, the DNA is TGTGCCAGCAGCTTAGTCCTCGTGGGTGAAGCTTTCTTT.

This clonotype was counted only a few times. The chain links TRBV28 to TRBJ2-7, with D hard to call. The ends were cut back, 1 base at V and 5 bases at J, with 3 bases in the middle. The V gene's germline CDR1 is MDHEN and CDR2 SYDVKM. The CDR3 has 11 residues. The CDR3 DNA reads TGTGCCAGCAGTTTATTCCACGAGCAGTACTTC. Translation gives CASSLFHEQYF. Full variable domain (outside the CDR3, taken from reference TRBV28 and TRBJ2-7): DVKVTQSSRYLVKRTGEKVFLECVQDMDHENMFWYRQDPGLGLRLIYFSYDVKMKEKGDIPEGYSVSREKKERFSLILESASTNQTSMYLCASSLFHEQYFGPGTRLTVT.

The genes are TRBV30 and TRBJ1-1, with a possible D match to TRBD1 (5 bases). Trimming took off 7 bases at V and 1 base at J, with 13 bases between the two ends. Germline values: CDR1 GTSNPN, CDR2 SVGIG (reference sequence). This CDR3 spans 13 amino acids. Here the CDR3 DNA reads TGTGCCTTCCGAGGACAACCGAACACTGAAGCTTTCTTT. Protein: CAFRGQPNTEAFF. Full variable domain (remainder filled in from reference TRBV30 and TRBJ1-1): SQTIHQWPATLVQPVGSPLSLECTVEGTSNPNLYWYRQAAGRGLQLLFYSVGIGQISSEVPQNLSASRPQDRQFILSSKKLLLSDSGFYLCAFRGQPNTEAFFGQGTRLTVV.

The rearrangement links TRBV7-9 to TRBJ2-1; TRBD2 might be the D (7 bases). V was pared by 5 bases and J by 7 bases, with 15 bases between. Germline CDR1 SEHNR, CDR2 FQNEAQ (reference sequence). The CDR3 sequence is 14 residues long. The CDR3 bases are TGTGCCAGCAGCCCCACGGGGGGCAGGAATGAGCAGTTCTTC. It translates to CASSPTGGRNEQFF.

CDR3 bases: TGCAGCGCCGGGGAGAACAATCAGCCCCAGCATTTT. It is translated as CSAGENNQPQHF. The chain employs TRBV29-1 and TRBJ1-5; D call uncertain. Germline CDR1 reads SQVTM; CDR2 reads ANQGSEA. V was clipped by 7 bases and J by 3 bases, with 10 bases between them. This CDR3 region has 12 residues.

This clonotype has just a few counts. The chain has TRBV27 and TRBJ2-7, with TRBD1 identical over 9 bases. Germline V gene data show CDR1 as MNHEY and CDR2 as SMNVEV (reference sequence). CDR3 size: 12 residues. The V gene end was trimmed by 8 bases and the J gene end by 3 bases; junction bases not matched to a gene: 2. This chain's CDR3 is CASWGQGYEQYF. The DNA for the CDR3 is TGTGCCAGCTGGGGACAGGGCTACGAGCAGTACTTC.

V is TRBV24-1 and J is TRBJ1-1; D is uncertain. The CDR3 runs 12 residues. CDR1 is KGHDR and CDR2 is SFDVKD in the germline V gene. V was clipped by 5 bases and J by 11 bases, with 14 bases between them. The CDR3 region has the DNA TGTGCCACCAGTGCCGCCGGAGCGCACGCTTTCTTT. Translated: CATSAAGAHAFF.

This clonotype showed up many times. The rearrangement joins TRBV5-1 to TRBJ1-1; no firm D call. The CDR3 extends over 13 amino acids. The V end was cut by 2 bases, the J end by 3 bases, with 8 bases between. The V gene's germline CDR1 is SGHRS and CDR2 YFSETQ. The CDR3 DNA sequence: TGCGCCAGCAGCTTAGACGGGGACACTGAAGCTTTCTTT. Translating gives CASSLDGDTEAFF.

The CDR3 DNA is TGTGCCTGGACACTCTTTGAGGGGGGGTTCGATGAGCAGTTCTTC. This encodes CAWTLFEGGFDEQFF. V is TRBV30 and J is TRBJ2-1, with TRBD2 as a possible D gene (7 bases). Germline-derived CDR1 and CDR2 are GTSNPN and SVGIG (reference sequence). The CDR3 contains 15 residues. V was trimmed by 4 bases and J by 8 bases, leaving 21 bases between them.

As DNA, the CDR3 is TGTGCCATCAGTGAGAGGGCAGGGGGACATCAGCCCCAGCATTTT. Translation gives CAISERAGGHQPQHF. This rearrangement joins TRBV10-3 to TRBJ1-5, with 7 positions matching TRBD1. The junction had 6 bases not matched to a gene; V was cut back by 2 bases and J by 5 bases. The CDR3 runs 15 residues. Germline V lookup: CDR1 ENHRY, CDR2 SYGVKD.

The rearrangement uses TRBV7-9 and TRBJ1-2; 7 bases line up with TRBD1. CDR3 length: 17 residues. Germline CDR1 reads SEHNR; CDR2 reads FQNEAQ (reference sequence). J gave up 2 bases and V 5 bases, and 14 bases lay outside the gene matches. The CDR3 spells CASSVSGGGQMNYGYTF. CDR3 sequence (DNA): TGTGCCAGCAGCGTTAGCGGGGGGGGACAGATGAACTATGGCTACACCTTC.

This clonotype has more than one count but fewer than ten. The V and J genes are TRBV4-3 and TRBJ2-7; 11 bases are a match to TRBD2. With V trimmed by 3 bases and J by 2 bases, 3 bases remained unmatched. Germline V gene data show CDR1 as LGHNA and CDR2 as YSLEER. This CDR3 spans 15 amino acids. CDR3 DNA: TGCGCCAGCAGCCAGCATAGCGGGGGGGCCTACGAGCAGTACTTC. Protein product: CASSQHSGGAYEQYF.

The gene calls are TRBV4-3 and TRBJ1-2; D possibly corresponds to TRBD1 (5 bases). V was clipped by 1 base and J by 6 bases, with 12 bases between them. Germline CDR1 LGHNA, CDR2 YSLEER. This CDR3 comprises 14 residues. CDR3 coding DNA: TGCGCCAGCAGCCAAGTAGGGCAGGGCCATGGCTACACCTTC. It encodes CASSQVGQGHGYTF.

This clonotype was found many times. V is TRBV29-1 and J is TRBJ2-5; D may be TRBD1 (9 bases). Germline V gene data show CDR1 as SQVTM and CDR2 as ANQGSEA. The CDR3 has 14 amino acids. V was cut by 4 bases and J by 5 bases, with 17 bases left in between. The CDR3 DNA is TGCAGCGTTGGCGGGGGGACAGGGCGGGAGACCCAGTACTTC. It yields the protein CSVGGGTGRETQYF.

The chain recombines TRBV5-1 with TRBJ1-3; possible D gene TRBD1, 6 bases. With 4 bases removed from V and 2 bases from J, the gap between germline ends came to 16 bases. The CDR3 is 16 amino acids. The germline V gene has CDR1 SGHRS and CDR2 YFSETQ. As DNA, the CDR3 is TGCGCCAGCAGCAAGGACAGCGTTCAGACTGGAAACACCATATATTTT. It encodes CASSKDSVQTGNTIYF. The full variable domain, completed using reference TRBV5-1 and TRBJ1-3, is KAGVTQTPRYLIKTRGQQVTLSCSPISGHRSVSWYQQTPGQGLQFLFEYFSETQRNKGNFPGRFSGRQFSNSRSEMNVSTLELGDSALYLCASSKDSVQTGNTIYFGEGSWLTVV.

The chain couples TRBV6-1 to TRBJ2-3; D might be TRBD2 (7 bases). Germline-derived CDR1 and CDR2 are MNHNS and SASEGT. The CDR3 has 17 residues. V was trimmed by 8 bases and J by 2 bases, leaving 23 bases between them. CDR3 amino acids: CASFRGSRGGPTDTQYF. DNA of the CDR3: TGTGCCAGCTTTCGCGGTTCGAGGGGGGGACCCACAGATACGCAGTATTTT.

V gene TRBV5-5 combines with J gene TRBJ2-5; the D is unclear. V gave up 1 base and J gave up 5 bases, with 12 bases separating them. The CDR3 length is 14 residues. The germline CDR1 and CDR2 sequences are SGHKS and YYEKEE (reference sequence). In nucleotides, the CDR3 is TGTGCCAGCAGCTTGCTCGCGACATTCGAGACCCAGTACTTC. Translating gives CASSLLATFETQYF. The whole variable domain, remainder taken from reference TRBV5-5 and TRBJ2-5, is DAGVTQSPTHLIKTRGQQVTLRCSPISGHKSVSWYQQVLGQGPQFIFQYYEKEERGRGNFPDRFSARQFPNYSSELNVNALLLGDSALYLCASSLLATFETQYFGPGTRLLVL.

The genes are TRBV10-3 and TRBJ2-3; 10 positions match TRBD1. CDR3 length: 15 residues. Per germline, CDR1 ENHRY and CDR2 SYGVKD. V was clipped by 6 bases and J by 4 bases; unmatched bases: 7. The CDR3 loop reads CAISWTGGRSDTQYF. The CDR3 DNA reads as TGTGCCATCAGCTGGACAGGGGGGAGGTCAGATACGCAGTATTTT.

The chain uses TRBV29-1 and TRBJ2-5; 7 bases agree with TRBD1. CDR3 length: 17 amino acids. V shed 3 bases and J 5 bases; nucleotides not matched to a gene: 18. CDR1 and CDR2 (germline): SQVTM, ANQGSEA. The CDR3: CSVDGVGRGKLTETQYF. CDR3 sequence (DNA): TGCAGCGTTGATGGCGTTGGCAGGGGGAAACTTACGGAGACCCAGTACTTC.

This chain links TRBV20-1 with TRBJ2-7, with 13 bases lining up with TRBD2. The trim removed 4 bases at V and 8 bases at J, leaving 11 bases unmatched. The CDR3 runs to 15 residues. From germline, CDR1 is DFQATT and CDR2 SNEGSKA (reference sequence). The chain's CDR3 is CSAKTGTSGNIKQYF. The CDR3 DNA reads TGCAGTGCTAAAACCGGGACTAGCGGGAATATAAAGCAGTACTTC.